The entry that follows covers one T cell receptor beta chain sequence. What it binds is not known. Each of the patients experienced relapse following autologous stem cell transplantation, and their brentuximab vedotin exposure differed. Clones were read by immunoSEQ multiplex PCR, and TCRdb kept only the in-frame ones, dropping some. The table includes around 7,100 clones, about 83% detected once. The data belong to a study of PD-1 blockade in classical Hodgkin lymphoma. The study, taken as a whole, reports: Patients newly diagnosed and complete responders had comparable baseline diversity. A significant rise in TCR diversity was seen by C4D1 for CD4+ cells but not for CD8+ cells.

The V segment lost 5 bases and the J segment 6 bases; nucleotides outside the gene matches: 7. CDR3 length equals 14 residues. Germline V gene lookup returns CDR1 LNHDA and CDR2 SQIVND (reference sequence). Specimen: peripheral blood mononuclear cells (PBMCs), collected at baseline. The rearrangement uses TRBV19 and TRBJ2-1, with 7 nucleotides matching TRBD2. The receptor was isolated from a human donor with classical Hodgkin lymphoma. CDR3 amino acids: CASSSQRGGNEQFF. The CDR3 DNA reads as TGTGCCAGTAGTTCTCAGCGGGGCGGCAATGAGCAGTTCTTC.